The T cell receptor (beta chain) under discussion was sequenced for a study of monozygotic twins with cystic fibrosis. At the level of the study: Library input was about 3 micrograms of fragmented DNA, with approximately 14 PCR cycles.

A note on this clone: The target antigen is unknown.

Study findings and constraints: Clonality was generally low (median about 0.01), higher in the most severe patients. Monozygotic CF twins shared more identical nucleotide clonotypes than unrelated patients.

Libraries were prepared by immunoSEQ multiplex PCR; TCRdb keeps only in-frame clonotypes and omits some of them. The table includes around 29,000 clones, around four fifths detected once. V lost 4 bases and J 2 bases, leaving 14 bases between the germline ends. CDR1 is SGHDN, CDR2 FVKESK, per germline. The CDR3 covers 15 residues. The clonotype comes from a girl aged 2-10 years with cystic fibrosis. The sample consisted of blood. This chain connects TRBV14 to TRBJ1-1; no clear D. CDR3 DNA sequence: TGTGCCAGCAGCCCAAGGCCTGAGCCAAACACTGAAGCTTTCTTT. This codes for CASSPRPEPNTEAFF.